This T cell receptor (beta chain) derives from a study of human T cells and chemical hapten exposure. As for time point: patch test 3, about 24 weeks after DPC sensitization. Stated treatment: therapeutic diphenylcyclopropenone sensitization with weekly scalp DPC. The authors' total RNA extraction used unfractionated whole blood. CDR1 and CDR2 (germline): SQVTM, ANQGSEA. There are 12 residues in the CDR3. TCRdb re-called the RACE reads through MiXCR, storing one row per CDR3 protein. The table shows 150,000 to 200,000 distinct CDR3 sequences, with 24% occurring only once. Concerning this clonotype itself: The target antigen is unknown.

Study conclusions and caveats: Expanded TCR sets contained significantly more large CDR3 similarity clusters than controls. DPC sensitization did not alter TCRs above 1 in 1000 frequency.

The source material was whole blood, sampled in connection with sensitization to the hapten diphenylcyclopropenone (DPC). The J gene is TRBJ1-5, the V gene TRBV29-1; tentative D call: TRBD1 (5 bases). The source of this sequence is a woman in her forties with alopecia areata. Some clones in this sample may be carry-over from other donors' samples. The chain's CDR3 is CGASLGNQPQHF. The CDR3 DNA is TGCGGGGCAAGCCTAGGCAATCAGCCCCAGCATTTT.